These 17 T cell receptor beta chains share one sample of origin, sequenced in a study of blood T cell repertoires in COVID-19. TCRdb's table, derived via immunoSEQ multiplex PCR, lists solely in-frame clones and lacks some. The top ten clones hold 1% to 1.5% of a sample with hundreds of thousands of clones, around nine tenths of them seen once. The sample taken for sequencing was peripheral blood. All receptors derive from a man between 70 and 80 years old with acute or convalescent COVID-19.

The chain joins TRBV9 to TRBJ2-1; D is unresolved. The germline gives CDR1 SGDLS, CDR2 YYNGEE. Between the trimmed V and J ends, which lost 0 bases and 4 bases, there was a span of 11 bases. The CDR3 is made up of 15 amino acids. The CDR3 spells CASSVDSPSYNEQFF. CDR3 nucleotide sequence: TGTGCCAGCAGCGTAGACAGCCCCTCATACAATGAGCAGTTCTTC.

This sequence joins TRBV5-4 and TRBJ2-3; weak D call: TRBD2 (6 bases). Germline loops: CDR1 SGHNT, CDR2 YYREEE (reference sequence). Trimming removed 0 bases from V and 0 bases from J, with 8 bases in between. The CDR3 has 15 residues. The CDR3 region has the DNA TGTGCCAGCAGCTTGGTGGGGGGAAGCACAGATACGCAGTATTTT. Translated: CASSLVGGSTDTQYF.

This CDR3 reads CASSLLQGGTEAFF. In DNA form, the CDR3 reads TGTGCCAGCAGCCTCTTACAGGGAGGGACTGAAGCTTTCTTT. This chain links TRBV7-9 with TRBJ1-1; TRBD1 is a possible D gene (6 bases). The CDR3 runs to 14 residues. V lost 5 bases and J 5 bases, leaving 15 bases between the germline ends. Germline V gene lookup returns CDR1 SEHNR and CDR2 FQNEAQ (reference sequence).

V and J are TRBV25-1 and TRBJ2-5; TRBD2 might be the D (6 bases). Germline lookup yields CDR1 MGHDK and CDR2 SYGVNS. CDR3 length: 14 residues. V lost 1 base and J 5 bases, leaving 11 bases between the germline ends. The CDR3 bases are TGTGCCAGCAGTGAATCCGGGACTTTGGAGACCCAGTACTTC. It is translated as CASSESGTLETQYF. Drawing the rest from reference TRBV25-1 and TRBJ2-5, the complete variable domain is EADIYQTPRYLVIGTGKKITLECSQTMGHDKMYWYQQDPGMELHLIHYSYGVNSTEKGDLSSESTVSRIRTEHFPLTLESARPSHTSQYLCASSESGTLETQYFGPGTRLLVL.

This chain uses TRBV10-3 with TRBJ1-6, with unresolved D. CDR1 and CDR2 (germline): ENHRY, SYGVKD. Trimming removed 6 bases from V and 6 bases from J, with 12 bases in between. This CDR3 is 14 amino acids long. In DNA, the CDR3 is TGTGCCATCAGGGACGGGAGTCCTAATTCACCCCTCCACTTT. Translated, it gives CAIRDGSPNSPLHF.

This clone was seen a few times. At the DNA level, this CDR3 is encoded by other sequences in the same sample as well. This CDR3 is CASSPTSNEQFF. CDR3 coding DNA: TGTGCCAGCAGCCCTACTAGCAATGAGCAGTTCTTC. The chain is built from TRBV12-3 or TRBV12-4 and TRBJ2-1; TRBD2 might be the D (5 bases). This CDR3 has 12 amino acids. Trimming removed 6 bases from V and 6 bases from J, with 9 bases in between.

V is TRBV19 and J is TRBJ2-2; weak D call: TRBD2 (7 bases). V gave up 7 bases and J gave up 6 bases, with 30 bases separating them. The CDR3 length is 19 residues. Per the germline V gene, CDR1 is LNHDA and CDR2 is SQIVND (reference sequence). The CDR3 nucleotides are TGTGCCAGTATCCCCGTGGGGGGGGCTGCCTCAAAGGGCGCCGGGGAGCTGTTTTTT. This sequence encodes CASIPVGGAASKGAGELFF.

The rearrangement uses TRBV27 and TRBJ2-5; D perhaps matches TRBD1 (6 bases). Per germline, CDR1 MNHEY and CDR2 SMNVEV (reference sequence). The V and J ends lost 4 bases and 5 bases respectively, with 23 bases between them. The CDR3 is 17 amino acids. The CDR3, as DNA: TGTGCCAGCAGTTCCGCTACAGGGAGTAATCGTGGTGAGACCCAGTACTTC. The encoded protein is CASSSATGSNRGETQYF.

The V gene is TRBV5-1, the J gene TRBJ2-2; D perhaps matches TRBD1 (6 bases). This CDR3 has 16 residues. The ends were cut back, 0 bases at V and 1 base at J, with 10 bases in the middle. Germline CDR1 reads SGHRS; CDR2 reads YFSETQ. The DNA for the CDR3 is TGCGCCAGCAGCTTGGTCCGGACAGAGAACACCGGGGAGCTGTTTTTT. Its translation: CASSLVRTENTGELFF.

The chain uses TRBV20-1 and TRBJ2-7, with 9 bases fitting TRBD1. Germline V CDR1 and CDR2: DFQATT, SNEGSKA (reference sequence). V shed 3 bases, J shed 2 bases, and the junction held 5 bases outside the gene matches. CDR3 length equals 14 residues. The CDR3 region has the DNA TGCAGTGCTAGTGGGGGACAGGGAACCTACGAGCAGTACTTC. It encodes CSASGGQGTYEQYF.

This chain connects TRBV30 to TRBJ2-1, with unresolved D. Germline lookup yields CDR1 GTSNPN and CDR2 SVGIG (reference sequence). V was pared by 4 bases and J by 4 bases, with 14 bases between. The CDR3 is 14 amino acids. The CDR3 here is CAWTPEFVYNEQFF. Written as DNA, the CDR3 is TGTGCCTGGACTCCGGAGTTTGTGTACAATGAGCAGTTCTTC.

J is TRBJ1-4 and V is TRBV5-1; D possibly corresponds to TRBD1 (5 bases). V gave up 5 bases and J gave up 7 bases, with 18 bases separating them. Germline V gives CDR1 SGHRS, CDR2 YFSETQ. The CDR3 extends over 15 amino acids. CDR3 in amino acids: CASSPQTVQGEKLFF. Written as DNA, the CDR3 is TGCGCCAGCAGTCCCCAGACAGTGCAGGGTGAAAAACTGTTTTTT.

This clone has just a few counts. The chain couples TRBV2 to TRBJ1-5, with unresolved D. CDR1 and CDR2 from the germline V gene are SNHLY and FYNNEI. The CDR3 runs to 14 residues. The V gene lost 4 bases and the J gene lost 2 bases, with 9 bases spanning the gap. The CDR3, as DNA: TGTGCCAGCAGTGTTGGGCCAGGCAATCAGCCCCAGCATTTT. Translated: CASSVGPGNQPQHF.

The V and J genes are TRBV21-1 and TRBJ1-2; the table calls TRBD1, which could not be checked here. TRBV21-1 is classified as a pseudogene. CDR3 length: 16 amino acids. In nucleotides, the CDR3 is TGTGCCAGCAGCATCCTTCTGGACAGCTCTAACTATGGCTACACCTTC. It codes for CASSILLDSSNYGYTF.

The CDR3 loop reads CASSLGVLNFNEQFF. DNA for the CDR3: TGCGCCAGCAGCTTGGGTGTCCTAAACTTCAATGAGCAGTTCTTC. The genes are TRBV5-1 and TRBJ2-1; D is uncertain. The CDR3 extends over 15 amino acids. The germline V gene has CDR1 SGHRS and CDR2 YFSETQ. V was shortened by 0 bases and J by 6 bases, with 13 bases between the two germline ends.

The CDR3, as DNA: TGTGCCAGCAGCTTTGACAGGAAGGACGGACTGTTTTTT. This sequence encodes CASSFDRKDGLFF. The chain links TRBV14 to TRBJ1-4; D may be TRBD1 (6 bases). Trimming shortened V by 5 bases and J by 13 bases, and 17 bases separated the two germline ends. The CDR3 is made up of 13 amino acids. The germline gives CDR1 SGHDN, CDR2 FVKESK.

The chain couples TRBV6-2 or TRBV6-3 to TRBJ2-4; a weak D match, TRBD2 (6 bases). CDR1 is MNHEY and CDR2 is SVGEGT in the germline V gene. With 2 bases removed from V and 7 bases from J, the gap between germline ends came to 15 bases. This CDR3 is 15 amino acids long. CDR3 sequence reads: CASSYGGAGRNIQYF. DNA of the CDR3: TGTGCCAGCAGTTACGGCGGGGCCGGACGGAACATTCAGTACTTC.